The sequence of this T cell receptor (beta chain) was determined in a study of blood T cells in healthy people across ages. Sample-barcoded 5' priming and a J-beta primer mix drove a second PCR of 7 to 11 cycles. A single record per CDR3 protein comes from TCRdb applying MiXCR to the 5' RACE reads. The profile shows about a million distinct CDR3 sequences, around two fifths of them singletons. Germline CDR1 and CDR2: LGHNA and YSLEER. This CDR3 contains 20 residues. Trimming stripped 0 bases from V and 2 bases from J, with 23 bases between. In each sample, at least 6 million PBMCs were isolated. Broader study findings: Across the age range, TCR beta diversity per million T cells fell in a roughly linear way.

In regard to this clonotype: Its antigen is undetermined.

J is TRBJ2-4 and V is TRBV4-3, with D possibly being TRBD1 (6 bases). The sequence derives from a man between 18 and 35 years old in good health. The source material was blood. The CDR3 DNA follows: TGCGCCAGCAGCCAAGATTGGGTAATACAGGGAAGGCTAACCAAAAACATTCAGTACTTC. Its translation: CASSQDWVIQGRLTKNIQYF.